A selection of T cell receptor beta chains follows, all from one sample in a study of T cells in Graves' hyperthyroidism and ophthalmopathy. Each CDR3 protein gets one entry after TCRdb re-called the multiplex PCR reads with MiXCR. The sample lists about 510,000 distinct CDR3 sequences; around 15% were seen once. Source material: blood. The receptors derive from a woman aged 40 to 55 with Graves' hyperthyroidism. The CDR3 runs from the conserved cysteine through the conserved F or W. D genes are given only for firm matches. Expanded clones are given a class, and other clones once, few, many or no size at all.

>TRBV12-3/TRBV12-4|TRBJ1-2|.|many
TGTGCCAGCAGTTTAACCGGCCAGTTCTATGGCTACACCTTC
CASSLTGQFYGYTF
>TRBV11-2|TRBJ1-1|.|many
TGTGCCAGCAGCTTAGGGGGACACACTGAAGCTTTCTTT
CASSLGGHTEAFF
>TRBV28|TRBJ2-3|TRBD2|many
TGTGCCAGCAGTTTATCTCGGCGGGAGAGCACAGATACGCAGTATTTT
CASSLSRRESTDTQYF
>TRBV9|TRBJ2-1|.|many
TGTGCCAGCAGCGTAGCCGGGGCTATCTCCTACAATGAGCAGTTCTTC
CASSVAGAISYNEQFF
>TRBV6-1|TRBJ2-7|.|.
TGTGCCAGCAGTGATGCTATAGCGACCGGCGAGCAGTACTTC
CASSDAIATGEQYF
>TRBV28|TRBJ2-7|TRBD2|.
TGTGCCAGCGGGGTCGGGGGGTTTAGCTCCTACGAGCAGTACTTC
CASGVGGFSSYEQYF
>TRBV12-3/TRBV12-4|TRBJ2-3|TRBD1|many
TGTGCCAGCAGTCCCCACTCGAAACAGGGGCCTAGCACAGATACGCAGTATTTT
CASSPHSKQGPSTDTQYF
>TRBV6-1|TRBJ2-2|TRBD1|many
TGTGCCAGCAGTGGACAGGGGGCGAGCACCGGGGAGCTGTTTTTT
CASSGQGASTGELFF
>TRBV2|TRBJ2-5|TRBD2|many
TGTGCCACGGGGGACGCGGTCGGACTAGCGGGTCTGCAAGAGACCCAGTACTTC
CATGDAVGLAGLQETQYF
>TRBV2|TRBJ2-3|TRBD2|many
TGTGCCAGCAAAAGCCGAACCCTAGCGGGAGAGACAGATACGCAGTATTTT
CASKSRTLAGETDTQYF
>TRBV3-1|TRBJ2-1|TRBD1|.
TGTGCCAGCAGCCAACAACAGGGGGCTTTGGATCTTGGTGAGCAGTTCTTC
CASSQQQGALDLGEQFF
>TRBV19|TRBJ2-4|.|.
TGTGCCAGTAGTATCTTGGGGAACCTAGCCAAAAACATTCAGTACTTC
CASSILGNLAKNIQYF
>TRBV6-1|TRBJ2-1|.|.
TGTGCCAGCAGTGAAATGGAGCTTGGTCCCTCCTACAATGAGCAGTTCTTC
CASSEMELGPSYNEQFF
>TRBV7-2|TRBJ2-2|TRBD2|.
TGTGCCAGCAGCTTGATGTCTAGCGGGTACACCGGGGAGCTGTTTTTT
CASSLMSSGYTGELFF
>TRBV25-1|TRBJ2-1|.|.
TGTGCCAGCAGTGAATTAAAGGTTACGACCTACAATGAGCAGTTCTTC
CASSELKVTTYNEQFF
>TRBV25-1|TRBJ2-1|.|.
TGTGCCAGCAGTGGCAGGGGATTAGGATACAATGAGCAGTTCTTC
CASSGRGLGYNEQFF
>TRBV9|TRBJ2-1|TRBD1|.
TGTGCCAGCGGGGGTGGGGACAGCTACAATGAGCAGTTCTTC
CASGGGDSYNEQFF
>TRBV7-9|TRBJ1-1|.|many
TGTGCCAGCAGCTTAGGGGACGGGGGTATGAACACTGAAGCTTTCTTT
CASSLGDGGMNTEAFF
>TRBV12-3/TRBV12-4|TRBJ2-3|TRBD2|.
TGTGCCAGCAGCCTGACTAGCGGAAGAAGCACAGATACGCAGTATTTT
CASSLTSGRSTDTQYF
>TRBV29-1|TRBJ2-1|TRBD2|many
TGCAGCGTTCCCGGACTAGCGGGATACAATGAGCAGTTCTTC
CSVPGLAGYNEQFF
>TRBV6-1|TRBJ1-1|.|many
TGTGCCAGCAGTGAACGGAGCAGGGTGACTGAAGCTTTCTTT
CASSERSRVTEAFF
>TRBV29-1|TRBJ2-7|TRBD2|many
TGCAGCGTTGAAGGGACTAGCGTTTACGAGCAGTACTTC
CSVEGTSVYEQYF
>TRBV5-1|TRBJ2-1|.|.
TGCGCCAGCAGCTTGCAACCAGGCTCCTACAATGAGCAGTTCTTC
CASSLQPGSYNEQFF
>TRBV20-1|TRBJ2-1|.|.
TGCAGTGCCCACCGCTCTACATCTTACAATGAGCAGTTCTTC
CSAHRSTSYNEQFF
>TRBV3-1|TRBJ2-1|.|.
TGTGCCAGCAGCCAGTTCATAGGACCCGAGCAGTTCTTC
CASSQFIGPEQFF
>TRBV20-1|TRBJ2-1|.|many
TGCAGTGCCCCCCGGGTAGCTCCCTACAATGAGCAGTTCTTC
CSAPRVAPYNEQFF
>TRBV3-1|TRBJ1-1|.|few
TGTGCCAGCAGCCTCCTAGGGGGGACACTTAACACTGAAGCTTTCTTT
CASSLLGGTLNTEAFF
>TRBV20-1|TRBJ2-5|TRBD1|many
TGCAGTGCTAGCCCTCCCGGGACAGGGGTGGAGACCCAGTACTTC
CSASPPGTGVETQYF
>TRBV2|TRBJ2-7|.|.
TGTGCCAGCACCGTGTTGAGGGAGCGGGAGCAGTACTTC
CASTVLREREQYF
>TRBV18|TRBJ2-1|.|many
TGTGCCAGCTCACCACCGGCTACCTGGGGTTACAATGAGCAGTTCTTC
CASSPPATWGYNEQFF
>TRBV20-1|TRBJ2-7|TRBD2|.
TGCAGTGCTAGAGATCGGGAAGCGGGACGAATCTCCTACGAGCAGTACTTC
CSARDREAGRISYEQYF
>TRBV5-4|TRBJ2-2|TRBD2|few
TGTGCCAGCAGCTTGGCTGGCGGGAGGAACACCGGGGAGCTGTTTTTT
CASSLAGGRNTGELFF
>TRBV18|TRBJ2-7|.|.
TGTGCCAGCTCACCACGGTCGAGTACCTACGAGCAGTACTTC
CASSPRSSTYEQYF
>TRBV18|TRBJ1-6|TRBD1|many
TGTGCCAGCTCACCCGGGACAGGCAATTCACCCCTCCACTTT
CASSPGTGNSPLHF
>TRBV5-1|TRBJ2-2|.|many
TGCGCCAGCCACATAGGGACCGTCTCGAACACCGGGGAGCTGTTTTTT
CASHIGTVSNTGELFF
>TRBV30|TRBJ2-7|.|.
TGTGCCTGGAGCCCTAAGCAGGCCGGCGAGCAGTACTTC
CAWSPKQAGEQYF
>TRBV30|TRBJ1-6|.|many
TGTGCCTGGAGTTTGTGGGGACAATCACCCCTCCACTTT
CAWSLWGQSPLHF